This T cell receptor beta chain was sequenced in a study of CD8+CD57+ T cells in acquired aplastic anemia. According to the study, genomic DNA was the template for TCR beta VDJ and CDR3 profiling. Each CDR3 protein is one row after TCRdb ran MiXCR on the reads. The sample shows tens of thousands of distinct CDR3 sequences, roughly 69% of them seen only once. The V gene lost 0 bases and the J gene lost 7 bases, with 7 bases spanning the gap. CDR3 length: 14 amino acids. Germline CDR1 and CDR2: MNHEY and SVGAGI. Patients who underwent sequencing had shown CD8+CD57+ cell expansion by flow cytometry. Prior therapy had not been administered to any patient at the time of blood sampling.

The sample comprised sorted CD4+, CD8+, or CD8+CD57+ T cells (not recorded which) from PBMCs. The clonotype was recovered from a human donor with aplastic anemia. The rearrangement uses TRBV6-5 and TRBJ1-6; D not certain. The CDR3 loop is CASSYSDGNSPLHF. The CDR3 coding sequence is TGTGCCAGCAGTTACTCGGACGGGAATTCACCCCTCCACTTT.